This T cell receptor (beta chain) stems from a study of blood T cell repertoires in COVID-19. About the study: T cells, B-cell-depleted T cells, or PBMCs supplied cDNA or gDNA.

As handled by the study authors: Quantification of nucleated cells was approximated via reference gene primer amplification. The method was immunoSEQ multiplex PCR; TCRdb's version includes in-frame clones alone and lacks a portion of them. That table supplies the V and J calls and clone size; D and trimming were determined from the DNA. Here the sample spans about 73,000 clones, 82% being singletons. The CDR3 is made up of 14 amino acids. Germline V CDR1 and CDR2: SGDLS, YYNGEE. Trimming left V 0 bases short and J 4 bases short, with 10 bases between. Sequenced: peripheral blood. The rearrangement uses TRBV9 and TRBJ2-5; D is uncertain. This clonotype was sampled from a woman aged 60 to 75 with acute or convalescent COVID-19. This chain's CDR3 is CASSVDPISETQYF. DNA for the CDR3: TGTGCCAGCAGCGTAGACCCTATTTCAGAGACCCAGTACTTC. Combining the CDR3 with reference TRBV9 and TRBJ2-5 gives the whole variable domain DSGVTQTPKHLITATGQRVTLRCSPRSGDLSVYWYQQSLDQGLQFLIQYYNGEERAKGNILERFSAQQFPDLHSELNLSSLELGDSALYFCASSVDPISETQYFGPGTRLLVL.